These 9 T cell receptor beta chains were all obtained from the same sample, sequenced in a study of regulatory T cells in long-lasting Graves disease listed by TCRdb under 2021. Libraries were prepared through multiplex PCR. TCRdb lists the instrument as Illumina HiSeq 4000. TCR beta libraries were built with iRepertoire HTBI primers and Arm-PCR amplification of CDR3 regions. Starting from the raw public reads, TCRdb applied fastp trimming at Q25, assembled clones with MiXCR and retained in-frame beta chains. Duplicate CDR3 protein sequences are folded into a single record with the most common DNA and genes. Here the sample has a few hundred thousand distinct CDR3 sequences; 20% occur a single time. The biggest ten clones account for around 14% of the sample. The time point label for this specimen denotes: newly diagnosed GD, antithyroid drugs for less than 3 months. RNA was extracted from PBMCs in TRIzol for both TCR sequencing and RNA sequencing.

This material consisted of peripheral blood mononuclear cells (PBMCs), taken at new diagnosis, from a patient treated with antithyroid drugs. These receptors came from a female donor with Graves disease.

This clonotype has a count of ten or more. The rearrangement joins TRBV11-2 to TRBJ2-3; TRBD1 matches 7 bases. Trimming removed 3 bases from V and 2 bases from J; junction bases left unmatched: 8. The CDR3 has 16 residues. Germline V gives CDR1 SGHAT, CDR2 FQNNGV. The CDR3 spells CASSFSTGAYTDTQYF. In DNA form, the CDR3 reads TGTGCCAGCAGCTTTTCCACAGGGGCGTACACAGATACGCAGTATTTT.

At least ten counts were recorded for this clonotype. The rearrangement links TRBV6-1 to TRBJ2-1; D uncertain. V was trimmed by 7 bases and J by 7 bases, leaving 14 bases between them. Germline V lookup: CDR1 MNHNS, CDR2 SASEGT. CDR3 length: 13 residues. The CDR3: CASKSGRENEQFF. CDR3 bases: TGTGCCAGCAAGAGTGGCAGAGAGAATGAGCAGTTCTTC.

This clonotype was seen at least ten times. This chain connects TRBV7-2 to TRBJ2-1; D is possibly TRBD2 (5 bases). The V and J ends lost 1 base and 4 bases respectively, with 11 bases between them. CDR3 size: 15 residues. Germline V gene data show CDR1 as SGHTA and CDR2 as FQGNSA. CDR3 nucleotide sequence: TGTGCCAGCAGCTTAGGAGGGAGCCTTTACAATGAGCAGTTCTTC. Its translation is CASSLGGSLYNEQFF.

This clonotype was observed at least ten times. The chain is built from TRBV7-6 and TRBJ2-2; maybe TRBD1 (5 bases). Trimming took off 5 bases at V and 1 base at J, with 11 bases between the two ends. The CDR3 totals 15 residues. CDR1 SGHVS and CDR2 FNYEAQ come from the germline V gene. Here the CDR3 DNA reads TGTGCCAGCAGCCCGGCAGGGCGGAACACCGGGGAGCTGTTTTTT. It is translated as CASSPAGRNTGELFF.

This clonotype has a count of ten or more. The chain combines TRBV9 with TRBJ2-5; TRBD1 matches at 7 bases. The CDR3 spans 13 residues. From germline, CDR1 is SGDLS and CDR2 YYNGEE. Trimming at V came to 3 bases and at J to 5 bases, leaving 4 bases not matched to a gene. The CDR3, as DNA: TGTGCCAGCAGCGCTAGGGGGCTTGAGACCCAGTACTTC. Translating gives CASSARGLETQYF.

This clonotype was recorded at least ten times. J is TRBJ1-2 and V is TRBV7-2; 7 positions match TRBD1. Germline V gene data show CDR1 as SGHTA and CDR2 as FQGNSA. V gave up 5 bases and J gave up 1 base; unmatched junction bases: 10. This CDR3 has 16 amino acids. The CDR3: CASSVSHRGHNYGYTF. CDR3 sequence (DNA): TGTGCCAGCAGCGTATCTCACAGGGGCCATAACTATGGCTACACCTTC.

This clonotype was observed many times. The DNA for the CDR3 is TGTGCCAGCAGTTTGCCTAGCGGGTATACCGGGGAGCTGTTTTTT. Encoded protein: CASSLPSGYTGELFF. The V gene is TRBV12-3 or TRBV12-4, the J gene TRBJ2-2; TRBD2 matches 8 bases. V shed 3 bases, J shed 5 bases, and the junction held 5 bases outside the gene matches. The CDR3 loop spans 15 amino acids.

This chain connects TRBV14 to TRBJ1-5; the match to TRBD1 covers 9 bases. Germline CDR1 and CDR2: SGHDN and FVKESK. The CDR3 is 13 amino acids. With 3 bases clipped from V and 9 bases from J, the junction kept 3 bases outside the gene matches. The CDR3 nucleotides read TGTGCCAGCAGCCAGGGACAGGGTTTGCCCCAGCATTTT. The encoded protein is CASSQGQGLPQHF.

This clonotype was seen only a few times. This chain connects TRBV12-3 or TRBV12-4 to TRBJ1-5; D uncertain. V was pared by 6 bases and J by 4 bases, with 16 bases between. The length of the CDR3 is 15 residues. CDR3 DNA: TGTGCCAGCAGGTCAAACGCGACGGGGAATCAGCCCCAGCATTTT. Protein: CASRSNATGNQPQHF.